These 5 T cell receptor beta chains came from one sample sequenced in a study of Ad26.COV2.S vaccination and SARS-CoV-2 variants. Treatment given: around 19 received Ad26.COV2.S at low or high dose, single or two shots; about 5 received placebo; per-sample allocation not given. Day 63 following the first vaccine or placebo injection was when the samples were taken. Assay: immunoSEQ multiplex PCR; the TCRdb copy retains only in-frame clones and omits some. The profile shows about 500,000 clones, 80% to 90% of them singletons. Sequencing was performed on peripheral blood, taken in a trial of Ad26.COV2.S vaccine versus placebo. These receptors were obtained from a person between 18 and 60 years old who received the Ad26.COV2.S COVID-19 vaccine or a placebo.

In nucleotides, the CDR3 is TGCAGCGTTGGGGACACGAGTCAGCCCCAGCATTTT. Translation: CSVGDTSQPQHF. The chain is built from TRBV29-1 and TRBJ1-5; perhaps TRBD1 as D (6 bases). The CDR3 contains 12 residues. Trimming removed 4 bases from V and 6 bases from J, with 10 bases in between. In germline, CDR1 is SQVTM, CDR2 ANQGSEA.

V and J are TRBV10-2 and TRBJ1-2, with D tentatively TRBD1 (5 bases). The ends were cut back, 3 bases at V and 1 base at J, with 12 bases in the middle. CDR3 length: 15 amino acids. Germline V gene lookup returns CDR1 WSHSY and CDR2 SAAADI. The CDR3: CASSDQGSGNYGYTF. The CDR3 region has the DNA TGCGCCAGCAGTGATCAGGGTTCGGGTAACTATGGCTACACCTTC.

This chain joins TRBV13 and TRBJ2-1; 8 nucleotides agree with TRBD2. V lost 0 bases to trimming and J lost 8 bases; unmatched junction nucleotides: 6. The CDR3 covers 15 residues. The germline gives CDR1 PRHDT, CDR2 FYEKMQ (reference sequence). The CDR3 region is CASSLGLLAVHEQFF. CDR3 coding DNA: TGTGCCAGCAGCTTAGGCCTACTAGCGGTACATGAGCAGTTCTTC. Together with reference TRBV13 and TRBJ2-1, the CDR3 gives the full variable domain: AAGVIQSPRHLIKEKRETATLKCYPIPRHDTVYWYQQGPGQDPQFLISFYEKMQSDKGSIPDRFSAQQFSDYHSELNMSSLELGDSALYFCASSLGLLAVHEQFFGPGTRLTVL.

This rearrangement joins TRBV19 to TRBJ1-1; no clear D. Germline V gene data show CDR1 as LNHDA and CDR2 as SQIVND (reference sequence). The length of the CDR3 is 14 residues. The germline V and J ends were trimmed by 3 bases and 5 bases, with 13 bases remaining between them. The CDR3 DNA sequence: TGTGCCAGTAGTATGAGGGTTCCTGGGACTGAAGCTTTCTTT. It translates to CASSMRVPGTEAFF. The full variable domain, rest sourced from reference TRBV19 and TRBJ1-1, is DGGITQSPKYLFRKEGQNVTLSCEQNLNHDAMYWYRQDPGQGLRLIYYSQIVNDFQKGDIAEGYSVSREKKESFPLTVTSAQKNPTAFYLCASSMRVPGTEAFFGQGTRLTVV.

V usage is TRBV4-3 and J usage is TRBJ2-7; 12 nucleotides match TRBD1. This CDR3 is built from 16 residues. Per germline, CDR1 LGHNA and CDR2 YSLEER. V was clipped by 3 bases and J by 4 bases; unmatched bases: 7. CDR3 in amino acids: CASSQAGTGGDYEQYF. DNA of the CDR3: TGCGCCAGCAGCCAGGCCGGGACAGGGGGCGATTACGAGCAGTACTTC.